These 8 T cell receptor beta chains originate from one sample sequenced in a study of spatial heterogeneity in lung cancer. Via MiXCR, TCRdb re-called the 5' RACE reads, giving one row per CDR3 protein. The sample contains some 940 distinct CDR3 sequences, over 10% of which appear only once. This sample's time point: sample taken at primary tumor resection. Sequencing of whole RNA from tumor, nontumor lung or frozen PBMC involved no sorting. Source: PBMCs, taken at surgery. Receptor source: a male donor with early-stage non-small cell lung cancer.

This clonotype was recorded many times. With the library built for alpha chains, this beta chain is off target and its frequency is not meaningful. This chain uses TRBV12-3 or TRBV12-4 with TRBJ2-2, with TRBD1 matching over 11 bases. The CDR3 contains 16 residues. Unmatched junction bases numbered 6, after V lost 3 bases and J lost 6 bases. This CDR3 is CASSLEGQGVAGELFF. CDR3 DNA: TGTGCCAGCAGTTTGGAGGGACAGGGGGTAGCCGGGGAGCTGTTTTTT.

This clonotype was counted many times. Within a library made for alpha chains, this beta chain is off target, and its count is uninformative. The chain carries TRBV7-1 and TRBJ1-1; D might be TRBD1 (5 bases). TRBV7-1 is placed among ORFs of uncertain function. This CDR3 contains 15 residues. V was cut by 3 bases and J by 2 bases, with 13 bases left in between. CDR3 sequence (DNA): TGTGCCAGCAGCTCCCGTCCGGGACCTAACACTGAAGCTTTCTTT. Translating gives CASSSRPGPNTEAFF.

This clonotype is judged large. In a library made to pick up alpha chains, this beta chain is a stray read with a size that means little. The gene calls are TRBV12-3 or TRBV12-4 and TRBJ1-4; D is perhaps TRBD1 (6 bases). The ends were cut back, 6 bases at V and 5 bases at J, with 13 bases in the middle. This CDR3 is 14 amino acids long. The CDR3 region has the DNA TGTGCCAGCAGCCCGGGGGGCCTGAATGAAAAACTGTTTTTT. Amino acid sequence: CASSPGGLNEKLFF.

This clonotype was observed many times. For a library built for alpha chains, this beta chain is a stray read; little rests on its size. The rearrangement joins TRBV7-3 to TRBJ2-7; 10 positions match TRBD2. CDR3 length equals 15 residues. With 6 bases clipped from V and 2 bases from J, the junction kept 7 bases outside the gene matches. CDR1 is SGHTA and CDR2 is FQGTGA in the germline V gene. CDR3 in DNA: TGTGCCAGCAGACTAGCGGGGACCCCCCCCTACGAGCAGTACTTC. Residues: CASRLAGTPPYEQYF.

This clonotype is termed large (0.1 to 1%). This beta chain is an unintended read in a library built for alpha chains; its size means little. The chain employs TRBV7-9 and TRBJ2-5, with TRBD1 as a possible D gene (7 bases). The CDR3 has 17 amino acids. The ends were cut back, 5 bases at V and 5 bases at J, with 24 bases in the middle. Germline lookup yields CDR1 SEHNR and CDR2 FQNEAQ (reference sequence). The CDR3 is CASSPRTPDRDWETQYF. CDR3 in DNA: TGTGCCAGCAGCCCTCGTACCCCCGACAGGGACTGGGAGACCCAGTACTTC.

This clonotype showed up just a few times. This beta chain slipped into a library made for alpha chains as a stray read, so its size is not meaningful. This rearrangement joins TRBV6-9 to TRBJ1-1; tentatively, D is TRBD1 (5 bases). V was shortened by 5 bases and J by 5 bases, with 15 bases between the two germline ends. Germline V gene lookup returns CDR1 MNHGY and CDR2 SVAAGI. CDR3 size: 14 residues. CDR3 region: CASSPRRVQTEAFF. CDR3 bases: TGTGCCAGCAGTCCCCGCAGGGTTCAGACTGAAGCTTTCTTT.

By proportion, this clonotype is medium-sized (0.01 to 0.1%). This beta chain appears as a stray read in a library generated for alpha chains; its size is not informative. V usage is TRBV11-3 and J usage is TRBJ2-4, with TRBD1 matching over 10 bases. Germline-derived CDR1 and CDR2 are SGHNT and YENEEA. The CDR3 runs 16 residues. The V gene end was trimmed by 0 bases and the J gene end by 7 bases; junction bases not matched to a gene: 6. CDR3 residues: CASSLDSGQGGNIQYF. In DNA, the CDR3 is TGTGCCAGCAGCTTAGATTCCGGACAGGGGGGTAACATTCAGTACTTC.

The table lists this clonotype with many counts. This beta chain appears as a stray read in a library generated for alpha chains; its size is not informative. The V and J genes are TRBV7-9 and TRBJ1-4; D is ambiguous. The CDR3 runs to 14 residues. Germline V gives CDR1 SEHNR, CDR2 FQNEAQ (reference sequence). Trimming removed 0 bases from V and 8 bases from J, with 10 bases in between. The CDR3 region has the DNA TGTGCCAGCAGCTTAGCGATATCGGGGGAAAAACTGTTTTTT. It translates to CASSLAISGEKLFF.